These 18 T cell receptor beta chains share one sample of origin, sequenced in a study of OX40 agonist ivuxolimab in advanced cancers. Assay: immunoSEQ multiplex PCR; the TCRdb copy retains only in-frame clones and omits some. The sample yields about 89,000 clones, roughly 86% seen once. The sequenced sample was CD4+ or CD8+ T cells sorted from blood, obtained in a trial of the OX40 agonist ivuxolimab. The receptors originated from an adult with an advanced solid tumor such as melanoma, head and neck, liver or kidney cancer.

The chain links TRBV18 to TRBJ1-2; D gene unclear. The V gene's germline CDR1 is KGHSH and CDR2 LQKENI. The CDR3 sequence is 13 residues long. Trimming cost V 1 base and J 8 bases, with 11 bases left between them. The CDR3 protein is CASSPQGEDGYTF. In DNA form, the CDR3 reads TGTGCCAGCTCACCACAGGGAGAAGACGGCTACACCTTC.

The chain has TRBV6-5 and TRBJ2-3, with D possibly TRBD2 on 6 matching bases. The germline gives CDR1 MNHEY, CDR2 SVGAGI. V was cut by 6 bases and J by 1 base, with 14 bases left in between. The CDR3 is 15 residues long. The DNA of the CDR3 is TGTGCCAGCAGCCAAGGACTACACGGCACAGATACGCAGTATTTT. It specifies CASSQGLHGTDTQYF.

This clone was detected a few times. CDR3 nucleotides: TGTGCCTGGGCCAGGGGTTATTCTGGAAACACCATATATTTT. Translation gives CAWARGYSGNTIYF. The rearrangement joins TRBV30 to TRBJ1-3; possibly TRBD1 for D (6 bases). CDR1 is GTSNPN and CDR2 is SVGIG in the germline V gene (reference sequence). CDR3 length: 14 amino acids. V lost 5 bases and J 1 base, leaving 12 bases between the germline ends.

The CDR3 sequence: CASSLIYGAERDGYTF. The CDR3 DNA reads TGTGCCAGCAGCTTGATTTATGGGGCTGAGAGGGATGGCTACACCTTC. The chain employs TRBV5-8 and TRBJ1-2; the D gene is possibly TRBD1 (5 bases). The CDR3 sequence is 16 residues long. The germline gives CDR1 SGHTS, CDR2 YDEGEE. The V gene lost 1 base and the J gene lost 6 bases, with 19 bases spanning the gap.

Details on this clone: This same CDR3 is encoded by further DNA sequences in the sample. V is TRBV5-4 and J is TRBJ2-5; D remains unclear. V lost 4 bases, J lost 1 base, and 2 bases lay in between. The length of the CDR3 is 11 residues. Per the germline V gene, CDR1 is SGHNT and CDR2 is YYREEE (reference sequence). The CDR3 nucleotides read TGTGCCAGCAGCAGCCAAGAGACCCAGTACTTC. Amino acids: CASSSQETQYF. Full variable domain (remainder filled in from reference TRBV5-4 and TRBJ2-5): ETGVTQSPTHLIKTRGQQVTLRCSSQSGHNTVSWYQQALGQGPQFIFQYYREEENGRGNFPPRFSGLQFPNYSSELNVNALELDDSALYLCASSSQETQYFGPGTRLLVL.

The chain is built from TRBV7-9 and TRBJ1-3; the D is unclear. Germline CDR1 and CDR2: SEHNR and FQNEAQ (reference sequence). The V end was cut by 6 bases, the J end by 9 bases, with 15 bases between. This CDR3 has 13 amino acids. CDR3 sequence (DNA): TGTGCCAGCAGTTTTGGGTCTGGGAGCACCATATATTTT. Translating gives CASSFGSGSTIYF. Looking up the rest from reference TRBV7-9 and TRBJ1-3 gives the full variable domain: DTGVSQNPRHKITKRGQNVTFRCDPISEHNRLYWYRQTLGQGPEFLTYFQNEAQLEKSRLLSDRFSAERPKGSFSTLEIQRTEQGDSAMYLCASSFGSGSTIYFGEGSWLTVV.

The chain recombines TRBV2 with TRBJ1-5; D gene ambiguous. CDR1 is SNHLY, CDR2 FYNNEI, per germline. This CDR3 has 12 amino acids. The V end lost 4 bases, the J end lost 5 bases, and 6 bases lay between the germline ends. The CDR3 region is CASSVRYQPQHF. The CDR3 DNA sequence: TGTGCCAGCAGTGTCCGTTATCAGCCCCAGCATTTT.

J is TRBJ1-1 and V is TRBV7-3; no clear D. The CDR3 is made up of 14 amino acids. With 3 bases removed from V and 4 bases from J, the gap between germline ends came to 12 bases. Germline CDR1 SGHTA, CDR2 FQGTGA. The CDR3 DNA is TGTGCCAGCAGCTTGGTGGCAGCCCCCACTGAAGCTTTCTTT. As protein: CASSLVAAPTEAFF.

The chain employs TRBV13 and TRBJ2-7; 8 bases match TRBD1. Looked up from germline, CDR1 is PRHDT and CDR2 is FYEKMQ (reference sequence). This CDR3 contains 15 residues. Unmatched junction bases numbered 4, after V lost 0 bases and J lost 3 bases. This chain's CDR3 is CASSLGDRGIYEQYF. The CDR3 bases are TGTGCCAGCAGCTTAGGCGACAGGGGAATCTACGAGCAGTACTTC. Using reference TRBV13 and TRBJ2-7 for the parts outside the CDR3, the full variable domain is AAGVIQSPRHLIKEKRETATLKCYPIPRHDTVYWYQQGPGQDPQFLISFYEKMQSDKGSIPDRFSAQQFSDYHSELNMSSLELGDSALYFCASSLGDRGIYEQYFGPGTRLTVT.

About this clone: At the DNA level, this CDR3 is encoded by other sequences in the same sample as well. The chain is built from TRBV19 and TRBJ2-3; TRBD1 matches at 8 bases. The junction had 2 bases not matched to a gene; V was cut back by 3 bases and J by 3 bases. The germline CDR1 and CDR2 sequences are LNHDA and SQIVND (reference sequence). CDR3 length equals 14 residues. In DNA form, the CDR3 reads TGTGCCAGTAGTATTGGACAGGGAACAGATACGCAGTATTTT. Its protein product is CASSIGQGTDTQYF.

The chain has TRBV7-8 and TRBJ2-7; D gene unclear. Germline V lookup: CDR1 SGHVS, CDR2 FQNEAQ. Trimming took 1 base from V and 1 from J, leaving 5 bases between them. The CDR3 covers 13 residues. For the CDR3, the DNA is TGTGCCAGCAGCTTAGAATGGTCCTACGAGCAGTACTTC. Translated: CASSLEWSYEQYF.

The sample holds a few counts of this clone. The chain links TRBV6-1 to TRBJ2-7; D is uncertain. The CDR3 has 11 residues. Trimming took 7 bases from V and 2 from J, leaving 6 bases between them. Germline CDR1 is MNHNS and CDR2 is SASEGT. In DNA form, the CDR3 reads TGTGCCAGCAATACACCCTACGAGCAGTACTTC. Protein: CASNTPYEQYF.

The chain links TRBV12-5 to TRBJ2-2; unclear D gene. Germline V CDR1 and CDR2: LGHNT, FRNRAP. V lost 8 bases and J 4 bases, leaving 17 bases between the germline ends. This CDR3 is built from 15 residues. The DNA of the CDR3 is TGTGCTAGTCTCCGCCAGGCACAAAGCACCGGGGAGCTGTTTTTT. It codes for CASLRQAQSTGELFF.

This clone was picked up one time. CDR3 sequence: CASSQDPGTSRNEQFF. As DNA, the CDR3 is TGCGCCAGCAGCCAAGATCCCGGGACTAGTCGGAATGAGCAGTTCTTC. This chain uses TRBV4-3 with TRBJ2-1, with 8 bases lining up with TRBD2. V was pared by 0 bases and J by 7 bases, with 8 bases of the junction left unmatched. CDR1 is LGHNA and CDR2 is YSLEER in the germline V gene. This CDR3 contains 16 residues.

V usage is TRBV5-1 and J usage is TRBJ1-1; 10 bases fit TRBD1. The V gene's germline CDR1 is SGHRS and CDR2 YFSETQ. Trimming took 4 bases from V and 1 from J; bases not matched to a gene: 13. This CDR3 is built from 18 residues. The CDR3, as DNA: TGCGCCAGCAGCCCCGTTCCCGGGACAGGGGCGAAGAACACTGAAGCTTTCTTT. Translation: CASSPVPGTGAKNTEAFF.

The chain carries TRBV27 and TRBJ2-7; TRBD1 aligns across 7 bases. Germline assignment: CDR1 MNHEY and CDR2 SMNVEV (reference sequence). The V gene end was trimmed by 4 bases and the J gene end by 7 bases; junction bases not matched to a gene: 10. This CDR3 region has 14 residues. The CDR3 spells CASSSGQAVGEQYF. Here the CDR3 DNA reads TGTGCCAGCAGTTCAGGACAGGCGGTGGGGGAGCAGTACTTC.

This rearrangement joins TRBV19 to TRBJ1-5; 7 nucleotides line up with TRBD1. CDR1 is LNHDA, CDR2 SQIVND, per germline (reference sequence). J lost 4 bases, V lost 5 bases, and 5 bases had no gene match. This CDR3 is 14 amino acids long. In DNA, the CDR3 is TGTGCCAGTAGTGCGGGACAGCTGAATCAGCCCCAGCATTTT. Its protein product is CASSAGQLNQPQHF. The full variable domain, completed using reference TRBV19 and TRBJ1-5, is DGGITQSPKYLFRKEGQNVTLSCEQNLNHDAMYWYRQDPGQGLRLIYYSQIVNDFQKGDIAEGYSVSREKKESFPLTVTSAQKNPTAFYLCASSAGQLNQPQHFGDGTRLSIL.

The chain couples TRBV18 to TRBJ2-1; 9 nucleotides line up with TRBD2. The CDR3 covers 17 residues. The V gene's germline CDR1 is KGHSH and CDR2 LQKENI. Unmatched junction bases numbered 6, after V lost 3 bases and J lost 0 bases. CDR3 sequence: CASSPLTSGSSYNEQFF. CDR3 DNA sequence: TGTGCCAGCTCACCCCTGACTAGCGGTAGCTCCTACAATGAGCAGTTCTTC. Filled out from reference TRBV18 and TRBJ2-1, the complete variable domain reads NAGVMQNPRHLVRRRGQEARLRCSPMKGHSHVYWYRQLPEEGLKFMVYLQKENIIDESGMPKERFSAEFPKEGPSILRIQQVVRGDSAAYFCASSPLTSGSSYNEQFFGPGTRLTVL.